These 25 T cell receptor beta chains share one sample of origin, sequenced in a study of cytomegalovirus exposure and HLA in healthy donors. PCR employed 60 Vbeta and 13 Jbeta primers. Using immunoSEQ multiplex PCR, the repertoire was profiled, and TCRdb retains in-frame clones only, with some absent. The sample carries 90,000 to 150,000 clones, around 76% recorded once. The sample comprised PBMCs. The receptors were sampled from a man aged 50 or older in good health and CMV-seropositive.

Points on this clone: At one boundary the junction diverges from the germline segment, which might be a read error. The chain couples TRBV7-9 to TRBJ2-2, with D uncertain. CDR3 size: 16 residues. Germline lookup yields CDR1 SEHNR and CDR2 FQNEAQ (reference sequence). The CDR3 coding sequence is TGTTCCAGCAGCTTAAACATTCTCCCGAACACCGGGGAGCTGTTTTTT. Its protein product is CSSSLNILPNTGELFF.

The V gene is TRBV5-4, the J gene TRBJ2-5, with 8 bases that match TRBD2. V lost 4 bases to trimming and J lost 1 base; unmatched junction nucleotides: 6. Germline V lookup: CDR1 SGHNT, CDR2 YYREEE (reference sequence). The CDR3 contains 15 residues. This CDR3 is CASSGPGGAQETQYF. DNA of the CDR3: TGTGCCAGCAGCGGGCCGGGAGGGGCCCAAGAGACCCAGTACTTC.

V and J are TRBV18 and TRBJ1-1, with D possibly being TRBD1 (5 bases). Per germline, CDR1 KGHSH and CDR2 LQKENI. V lost 1 base and J 0 bases, leaving 6 bases between the germline ends. The CDR3 extends over 14 amino acids. CDR3 in DNA: TGTGCCAGCTCACCACGACAGCTGAACACTGAAGCTTTCTTT. Protein: CASSPRQLNTEAFF.

The chain carries TRBV5-5 and TRBJ2-1; 9 bases match TRBD2. Germline trimming cut 3 bases from V and 2 bases from J; bases unmatched to any gene: 3. This CDR3 has 15 amino acids. Germline V lookup: CDR1 SGHKS, CDR2 YYEKEE (reference sequence). CDR3 DNA sequence: TGTGCCAGCAGCTCATCTAGCGGGACCTACAATGAGCAGTTCTTC. Its translation is CASSSSSGTYNEQFF.

J is TRBJ2-2 and V is TRBV6-4; no firm D call. The CDR3 consists of 14 residues. Trimming took off 0 bases at V and 7 bases at J, with 9 bases between the two ends. Germline lookup yields CDR1 MRHNA and CDR2 SNTAGT. The CDR3 DNA reads TGTGCCAGCAGTGACTCGTCTCGTAGCGGGGAGCTGTTTTTT. Translation gives CASSDSSRSGELFF.

The gene calls are TRBV7-2 and TRBJ1-3, with 8 bases lining up with TRBD1. Trimming cost V 4 bases and J 8 bases; bases outside gene matches: 7. Per germline, CDR1 SGHTA and CDR2 FQGNSA. CDR3 length: 14 amino acids. CDR3 in amino acids: CASSSRTGLDTIYF. As DNA, the CDR3 is TGTGCCAGCAGCTCCAGGACAGGGTTGGACACCATATATTTT.

The rearrangement links TRBV10-2 to TRBJ2-3; 7 positions agree with TRBD1. CDR3 length equals 15 residues. J lost 3 bases, V lost 9 bases, and 12 bases had no gene match. The V gene's germline CDR1 is WSHSY and CDR2 SAAADI. The CDR3 protein is CARVPDRVRTDTQYF. In DNA form, the CDR3 reads TGCGCCAGAGTACCAGACAGGGTTCGGACAGATACGCAGTATTTT.

The chain carries TRBV28 and TRBJ1-2; 8 positions match TRBD1. The CDR3 consists of 16 residues. After removal of 2 bases from V and 3 bases from J, the junction contained 8 bases not matched to a gene. Germline V gene sequence: CDR1 MDHEN, CDR2 SYDVKM. In nucleotides, the CDR3 is TGTGCCAGCAGTTTAAATCGAGACAGGGGTTACTATGGCTACACCTTC. Translation: CASSLNRDRGYYGYTF.

On this clone: Lacking the conserved final phenylalanine or tryptophan, this CDR3 likely reflects a read error. J is TRBJ1-2 and V is TRBV19; maybe TRBD1 (6 bases). CDR3 length: 15 residues. Trimming shortened V by 6 bases and J by 4 bases, and 18 bases separated the two germline ends. The germline CDR1 and CDR2 sequences are LNHDA and SQIVND (reference sequence). The CDR3 protein is CASRGTGGDPYGYTL. CDR3 nucleotide sequence: TGTGCCAGTAGGGGGACGGGGGGCGACCCCTATGGCTACACCCTC.

The chain carries TRBV14 and TRBJ2-5; 7 nucleotides agree with TRBD1. The CDR3 has 15 residues. CDR1 and CDR2 (germline): SGHDN, FVKESK. V was pared by 4 bases and J by 1 base, with 6 bases of the junction left unmatched. The CDR3 sequence: CASSLYRDSQETQYF. The DNA for the CDR3 is TGTGCCAGCAGCCTGTACCGGGACAGCCAAGAGACCCAGTACTTC.

This clone appeared a few times. The rearrangement joins TRBV27 to TRBJ2-1, with D perhaps matching TRBD2 (5 bases). Germline V lookup: CDR1 MNHEY, CDR2 SMNVEV (reference sequence). V was shortened by 5 bases and J by 3 bases, with 11 bases between the two germline ends. The CDR3 spans 14 residues. In DNA form, the CDR3 reads TGTGCCAGCAGTACCTCGACTAACTACAATGAGCAGTTCTTC. Encoded protein: CASSTSTNYNEQFF.

V usage is TRBV7-6 and J usage is TRBJ2-5; D not certain. CDR3 length: 12 residues. V lost 4 bases, J lost 7 bases, and 10 bases lay in between. Germline values: CDR1 SGHVS, CDR2 FNYEAQ. CDR3 protein: CASSYQGGTQYF. The DNA for the CDR3 is TGTGCCAGCAGCTATCAAGGCGGGACCCAGTACTTC.

The rearrangement joins TRBV19 to TRBJ2-2, with D maybe TRBD2 (5 bases). The V end was cut by 6 bases, the J end by 3 bases, with 14 bases between. Germline V gene sequence: CDR1 LNHDA, CDR2 SQIVND (reference sequence). The CDR3 runs 15 residues. CDR3 bases: TGTGCCAGTAGCCCGGCGGGCGCCGACACCGGGGAGCTGTTTTTT. Protein sequence: CASSPAGADTGELFF.

V gene TRBV27 combines with J gene TRBJ2-5, with TRBD1 matching 7 bases. This CDR3 has 14 amino acids. CDR1 is MNHEY and CDR2 is SMNVEV in the germline V gene (reference sequence). With 2 bases clipped from V and 5 bases from J, the junction kept 5 bases outside the gene matches. CDR3: CASSLRQGEETQYF. DNA for the CDR3: TGTGCCAGCAGTTTACGGCAGGGGGAGGAGACCCAGTACTTC.

The chain recombines TRBV2 with TRBJ1-4; perhaps TRBD1 as D (6 bases). V lost 8 bases to trimming and J lost 3 bases, with 16 bases between them. Germline V gene data show CDR1 as SNHLY and CDR2 as FYNNEI. The CDR3 runs to 15 residues. DNA of the CDR3: TGTGCCAGCGGGCCAAGGGGGAGGGCTAATGAAAAACTGTTTTTT. Translating it yields CASGPRGRANEKLFF.

The CDR3 DNA reads as TGTGCCACCAGCCGGGACTTGCGACTAGCGGGATACAACAATGAGCAGTTCTTC. This translates into CATSRDLRLAGYNNEQFF. The chain carries TRBV15 and TRBJ2-1, with 11 bases aligning to TRBD2. The V gene end was trimmed by 5 bases and the J gene end by 5 bases; junction bases not matched to a gene: 14. The CDR3 is 18 amino acids. The germline V gene encodes CDR1 LNHNV and CDR2 YYDKDF (reference sequence). Full variable domain (missing parts from reference TRBV15 and TRBJ2-1): DAMVIQNPRYQVTQFGKPVTLSCSQTLNHNVMYWYQQKSSQAPKLLFHYYDKDFNNEADTPDNFQSRRPNTSFCFLDIRSPGLGDTAMYLCATSRDLRLAGYNNEQFFGPGTRLTVL.

The gene calls are TRBV7-6 and TRBJ2-1; the match to TRBD2 covers 7 bases. Per germline, CDR1 SGHVS and CDR2 FNYEAQ. This CDR3 contains 16 residues. Trimming at V came to 6 bases and at J to 6 bases, leaving 14 bases not matched to a gene. The DNA for the CDR3 is TGTGCCAGCAGTCACCGAGGGAAGCCGGGGGGCAATGAGCAGTTCTTC. Its protein is CASSHRGKPGGNEQFF.

This sequence joins TRBV2 and TRBJ2-3; D is undetermined. CDR1 and CDR2 (germline): SNHLY, FYNNEI. V lost 4 bases, J lost 0 bases, and 11 bases lay in between. The CDR3 covers 15 residues. Written as DNA, the CDR3 is TGTGCCAGCAGTGCCGGTCCGCCTAGCACAGATACGCAGTATTTT. As protein: CASSAGPPSTDTQYF.

The chain has TRBV29-1 and TRBJ2-7, with TRBD1 matching 9 bases. The CDR3 sequence is 15 residues long. After removal of 0 bases from V and 9 bases from J, the junction contained 12 bases not matched to a gene. CDR1 SQVTM and CDR2 ANQGSEA come from the germline V gene. CDR3 sequence reads: CSVEDQGTGQYSQYF. CDR3 DNA: TGCAGCGTTGAAGATCAAGGGACAGGGCAGTACTCGCAGTACTTC.

The chain joins TRBV4-3 to TRBJ2-1; D remains ambiguous. The ends were cut back, 4 bases at V and 0 bases at J, with 10 bases in the middle. This CDR3 comprises 15 residues. The germline V gene has CDR1 LGHNA and CDR2 YSLEER. The CDR3 DNA follows: TGCGCCAGCAGCCCGCGCGGAAGCTCCTACAATGAGCAGTTCTTC. Translated: CASSPRGSSYNEQFF.

The rearrangement joins TRBV19 to TRBJ1-5; D not certain. CDR1 and CDR2 from the germline V gene are LNHDA and SQIVND (reference sequence). CDR3 size: 14 residues. Trimming pared 7 bases from V and 0 bases from J, leaving 10 bases between. CDR3 residues: CASTEIYSNQPQHF. In nucleotides, the CDR3 is TGTGCCAGTACCGAGATCTATAGCAATCAGCCCCAGCATTTT.

J is TRBJ2-7 and V is TRBV2; 9 bases match TRBD1. CDR3 length: 15 amino acids. With V trimmed by 2 bases and J by 2 bases, 4 bases remained unmatched. From germline, CDR1 is SNHLY and CDR2 FYNNEI. The CDR3 DNA is TGTGCCAGCAGTGAATGGGGACAGGGCGCCTACGAGCAGTACTTC. Amino acids: CASSEWGQGAYEQYF.

The chain is built from TRBV5-5 and TRBJ2-7, with 9 bases that match TRBD2. The V segment lost 4 bases and the J segment 6 bases; nucleotides outside the gene matches: 11. The CDR3 covers 15 residues. CDR1 SGHKS and CDR2 YYEKEE come from the germline V gene (reference sequence). CDR3: CASSAAGGAASEQYF. CDR3 in DNA: TGTGCCAGCAGCGCGGCGGGGGGGGCAGCCTCCGAGCAGTACTTC.

The chain uses TRBV15 and TRBJ2-5; D unclear. With 5 bases removed from V and 4 bases from J, the gap between germline ends came to 14 bases. Germline values: CDR1 LNHNV, CDR2 YYDKDF (reference sequence). This CDR3 region has 14 residues. Here the CDR3 reads CATSPPILRETQYF. The CDR3, as DNA: TGTGCCACCAGCCCCCCGATCCTACGAGAGACCCAGTACTTC.

The chain recombines TRBV27 with TRBJ1-6; 7 bases agree with TRBD1. Per germline, CDR1 MNHEY and CDR2 SMNVEV (reference sequence). V trimming: 6 bases; J trimming: 10 bases; junction bases outside the gene matches: 6. The CDR3 is 13 amino acids. The CDR3 is CASRLTGESPLHF. The CDR3 region has the DNA TGTGCCAGCAGGCTAACAGGGGAATCACCCCTCCACTTT.